A selection of T cell receptor beta chains follows, all from one sample in a study of metastatic and nonmetastatic thyroid tumors. TCRdb re-called clones from the PCR reads using MiXCR. Of roughly 18,000 clones in the sample, 34% were seen once. Input material: tumor tissue. The receptor set was obtained from a male donor with papillary thyroid cancer or a benign thyroid nodule (not recorded which). Some clones in this sample may be carry-over from other donors' samples. CDR3s include the opening cysteine and the closing phenylalanine or tryptophan. D genes are given only for firm matches. Clone sizes are given selectively: once, few, many, or a class where the clone is expanded.

V gene,clone size,D gene,J gene,CDR3 protein,CDR3 DNA
TRBV4-2,once,.,TRBJ2-1,CASSQVGSNEQFF,TGTGCCAGCAGCCAAGTCGGCAGCAATGAGCAGTTCTTC
TRBV20-1,medium-sized,TRBD1,TRBJ2-1,CSARDLTGGPQPFF,TGCAGTGCTAGAGATCTAACAGGGGGACCCCAGCCGTTCTTC
TRBV29-1,many,TRBD1,TRBJ2-5,CSVAGQGVFRVGQETQYF,TGCAGCGTTGCGGGGCAGGGGGTCTTTCGGGTGGGACAAGAGACCCAGTACTTC
TRBV11-3,.,.,TRBJ1-1,CASSPIWGAEAFF,TGTGCCAGCAGCCCTATATGGGGAGCTGAAGCTTTCTTT
TRBV6-4,.,TRBD2,TRBJ2-5,CASSPGLAGGEETQYF,TGTGCCAGCAGCCCGGGACTAGCGGGAGGGGAAGAGACCCAGTACTTC
TRBV6-2/TRBV6-3,.,.,TRBJ2-7,CASSYAVTSSYKQYF,TGTGCCAGCAGTTACGCGGTCACGAGCTCCTACAAGCAGTACTTC
TRBV19,many,TRBD2,TRBJ2-1,CASSIGSGRDNEQFF,TGTGCCAGTAGTATAGGCAGCGGGAGAGATAATGAGCAGTTCTTC
TRBV6-5,few,.,TRBJ1-2,CASSYTLRGENYGYTF,TGTGCCAGCAGTTACACGTTAAGGGGCGAAAACTATGGCTACACCTTC
TRBV25-1,many,TRBD2,TRBJ2-3,CASSETSGIRDTQYF,TGTGCCAGCAGTGAGACTAGCGGGATTAGAGATACGCAGTATTTT
TRBV12-3/TRBV12-4,medium-sized,.,TRBJ2-3,CASSSGDEDTQYF,TGTGCCAGCAGTTCTGGGGATGAAGATACGCAGTATTTT
TRBV20-1,.,.,TRBJ2-3,CSSWRMDISTDTQYF,TGCAGTTCTTGGCGCATGGACATATCCACAGATACGCAGTATTTT
TRBV14,.,TRBD1,TRBJ2-7,CASSQTGIDYEQYF,TGTGCCAGCAGCCAGACAGGGATAGACTACGAGCAGTACTTC
TRBV6-1,.,.,TRBJ2-2,CASRATGNNGELFF,TGTGCCAGCAGGGCGACAGGTAACAACGGGGAGCTGTTTTTT
TRBV14,.,.,TRBJ1-1,CASSLCGGGGAEAFF,TGCGCCAGCAGCCTTTGTGGGGGCGGTGGCGCTGAAGCTTTCTTT
TRBV6-1,many,TRBD1,TRBJ2-5,CASRARTGGAGGETQYF,TGTGCCAGCAGGGCCCGGACAGGGGGCGCAGGGGGGGAGACCCAGTACTTC
TRBV6-1,few,.,TRBJ2-3,CASSLAFHRTDTQYF,TGTGCCAGCAGTCTAGCTTTCCACCGCACAGATACGCAGTATTTT
TRBV5-1,.,TRBD2,TRBJ2-1,CASSLGWTSVYEHFF,TGCGCCAGCAGCTTGGGGTGGACTAGCGTCTATGAGCATTTCTTC
TRBV28,few,TRBD1,TRBJ2-7,CASSSSSGKTGGGYEQYF,TGTGCCAGCAGTTCCTCCTCAGGGAAGACAGGGGGGGGATACGAGCAGTACTTC
TRBV29-1,.,TRBD1,TRBJ1-1,CSVTGERTEAFF,TGCAGCGTCACAGGGGAAAGGACTGAAGCTTTCTTT
TRBV5-1,medium-sized,.,TRBJ1-2,CASSLNRRDYGYTF,TGCGCCAGCAGCTTGAATCGGAGAGACTATGGCTACACCTTC
TRBV12-3/TRBV12-4,.,.,TRBJ2-1,CASSAAGWPDEQFF,TGTGCCAGCAGTGCAGCTGGATGGCCGGATGAGCAGTTCTTC
TRBV6-1,medium-sized,TRBD1,TRBJ2-1,CASRLQGSGNNEQFF,TGTGCCAGCAGGCTACAGGGGAGCGGCAACAATGAGCAGTTCTTC
TRBV6-6,medium-sized,.,TRBJ1-2,CASSYSKAQRTGGYTF,TGTGCCAGCAGTTACTCGAAGGCCCAGCGGACCGGGGGCTACACCTTC
TRBV20-1,.,TRBD1,TRBJ2-7,CSAQPGQGKVHEQYF,TGCAGTGCACAACCCGGACAGGGGAAGGTCCACGAGCAGTACTTC
TRBV18,once,.,TRBJ1-2,CASSPGANYGYTF,TGTGCCAGCTCACCGGGGGCTAACTATGGCTACACCTTC
TRBV7-2,medium-sized,TRBD2,TRBJ2-5,CASSPFQGAGEETQYF,TGTGCCAGCAGTCCATTCCAAGGAGCGGGAGAAGAGACCCAGTACTTC
TRBV14,.,.,TRBJ2-2,CASSLWWAAWDTGELFF,TGTGCCAGCAGCCTATGGTGGGCGGCCTGGGACACCGGGGAGCTGTTTTTT
TRBV6-1,.,.,TRBJ2-1,CASRPGWGNNEQFF,TGTGCCAGCAGACCTGGGTGGGGGAACAATGAGCAGTTCTTC
TRBV5-1,.,.,TRBJ1-2,CASSLESANYGYTF,TGCGCCAGCAGCTTGGAGTCGGCTAACTATGGCTACACCTTC
TRBV20-1,many,.,TRBJ2-2,CSASLLPPRVGELFF,TGCAGTGCTAGTTTACTGCCCCCCAGGGTCGGGGAGCTGTTTTTT
TRBV2,many,TRBD1,TRBJ1-2,CASKLQGAGGYTF,TGTGCCAGCAAATTACAGGGGGCGGGTGGCTACACCTTC
TRBV7-9,medium-sized,.,TRBJ1-3,CASSFGNTIYF,TGTGCCAGCAGCTTTGGAAACACCATATATTTT
TRBV6-1,few,.,TRBJ2-7,CASSFGRYRGGEQYF,TGTGCCAGCAGTTTTGGCCGGTACAGGGGGGGCGAGCAGTACTTC
TRBV5-8,.,.,TRBJ1-1,CASSRDYTEAFF,TGTGCCAGCAGCAGAGATTACACTGAAGCTTTCTTT
TRBV7-3,.,.,TRBJ2-1,CASSSRLTGIDEQFF,TGTGCCAGCAGCTCACGACTAACGGGGATCGATGAGCAGTTCTTC
TRBV6-1,.,.,TRBJ1-2,CASSELLWGDGYTF,TGTGCCAGCAGTGAACTCCTTTGGGGGGATGGCTACACCTTC
TRBV28,.,.,TRBJ2-3,CASILIVGKRHTDTQYF,TGTGCCAGCATTTTAATAGTCGGAAAAAGACACACAGATACGCAGTATTTT